One TCR beta chain is described in this entry. The antigen remains undetermined. The entry originates in a study of cytomegalovirus exposure and HLA in healthy donors. As for the study in general: In an earlier analysis, 90 million to 130 million unique TCR beta sequences were found from some 180 million T cells. Study outcomes and limitations: Later analysis found that TCR beta chains associated with HLA were more clonally expanded than other, equally common chains.

Primers included in the PCR were 60 Vbeta and 13 Jbeta primers. Repertoires were generated with immunoSEQ multiplex PCR, while TCRdb's copy carries only in-frame clones and drops some. The sample lists approximately 97,000 clones; approximately 77% were seen once. With 7 bases removed from V and 3 bases from J, the gap between germline ends came to 12 bases. This CDR3 has 14 amino acids. Germline-derived CDR1 and CDR2 are SNHLY and FYNNEI. The specimen sequenced was PBMCs. The receptor was isolated from a male donor in good health and CMV-seropositive. The chain couples TRBV2 to TRBJ1-4; D might be TRBD1 (5 bases). The CDR3, as DNA: TGTGCCAGCACTAGACAGCCGTCTAATGAAAAACTGTTTTTT. This sequence encodes CASTRQPSNEKLFF. Complete variable domain (other parts from reference TRBV2 and TRBJ1-4): EPEVTQTPSHQVTQMGQEVILRCVPISNHLYFYWYRQILGQKVEFLVSFYNNEISEKSEIFDDQFSVERPDGSNFTLKIRSTKLEDSAMYFCASTRQPSNEKLFFGSGTQLSVL.